This TCR beta chain was sequenced during a study of CD8 T cells in Susac syndrome. This clonotype was detected once. The antigen remains unidentified. High-throughput TCR beta sequencing covered peripheral CD8+ and CD4+ T cells. The TEMRA cells underwent FACS enrichment, while the CD8+ and CD4+ T cells underwent negative isolation. Study-wide results and limits: An acknowledgment was made by the study that its TCR sequencing and HLA analysis involved relatively few individuals.

Germline V gene data show CDR1 as SGHDT and CDR2 as YYEEEE. The CDR3 consists of 15 residues. Trimming shortened V by 0 bases and J by 7 bases, and 16 bases separated the two germline ends. Reverse transcription of about 0.45 to 1 ug RNA used random hexamers. Amplification of TCR beta CDR3 used immunoSEQ multiplex PCR across 54 Vbeta and 13 Jbeta. TCRdb redid the calling of the immunoSEQ multiplex PCR reads with MiXCR, one entry per CDR3 protein. The repertoire includes about 210,000 distinct CDR3 sequences, over 85% of them detected once, and approximately 0.1% sits in the top ten. The sample comprised CD4+ T cells from PBMCs. The chain combines TRBV5-6 with TRBJ1-2; D might be TRBD1 (5 bases). The TCR was taken from a human donor in good health. CDR3 residues: CASSLGSGRSRGYTF. The DNA of the CDR3 is TGTGCCAGCAGCTTGGGGTCAGGGAGATCGCGTGGCTACACCTTC.